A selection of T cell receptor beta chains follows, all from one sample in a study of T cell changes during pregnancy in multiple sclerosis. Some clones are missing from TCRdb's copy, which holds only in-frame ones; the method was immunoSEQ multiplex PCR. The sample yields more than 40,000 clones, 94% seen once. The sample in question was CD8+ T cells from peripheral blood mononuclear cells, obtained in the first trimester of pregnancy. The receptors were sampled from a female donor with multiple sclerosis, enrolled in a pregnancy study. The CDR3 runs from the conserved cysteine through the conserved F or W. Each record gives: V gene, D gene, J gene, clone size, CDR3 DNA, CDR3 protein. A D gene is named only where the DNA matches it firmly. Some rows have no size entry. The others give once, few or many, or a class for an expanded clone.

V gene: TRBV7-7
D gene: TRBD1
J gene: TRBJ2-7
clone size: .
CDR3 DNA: TGTGCCAGCAGCTCCGGGACAGGGGCCGAGCAGTACTTC
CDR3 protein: CASSSGTGAEQYF

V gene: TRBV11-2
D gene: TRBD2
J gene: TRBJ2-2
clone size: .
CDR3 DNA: TGTGCCAGCACCCGAGAGCGGGGAAACACCGGGGAGCTGTTTTTT
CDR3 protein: CASTRERGNTGELFF

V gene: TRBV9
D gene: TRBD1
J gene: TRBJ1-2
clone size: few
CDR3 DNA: TGTGCCAGCACCCCGACAGGGAAGGACTATGGCTACACCTTC
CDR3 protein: CASTPTGKDYGYTF

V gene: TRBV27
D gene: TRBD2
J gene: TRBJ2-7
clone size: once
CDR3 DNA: TGTGCCAGCAGTTTAAGCGGACTAGCGGGATATCGTTTGGACTACGAGCAGTACTTC
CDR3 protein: CASSLSGLAGYRLDYEQYF

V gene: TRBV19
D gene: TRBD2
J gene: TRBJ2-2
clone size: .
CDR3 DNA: TGTGCCAGTTGTGGCGGGGGGCCGGGCACCGGGGAGCTGTTTTTT
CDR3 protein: CASCGGGPGTGELFF

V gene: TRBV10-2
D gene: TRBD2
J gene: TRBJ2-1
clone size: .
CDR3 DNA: TGCGCCAGCTCTGGGACAGGACTAGCGGGGCACAATGAGCAGTTCTTC
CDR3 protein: CASSGTGLAGHNEQFF

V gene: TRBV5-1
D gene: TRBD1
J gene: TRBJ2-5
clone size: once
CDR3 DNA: TGCGCCAGCAGCTTGAAAGGGACAGTGTACCAAGAGACCCAGTACTTC
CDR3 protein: CASSLKGTVYQETQYF

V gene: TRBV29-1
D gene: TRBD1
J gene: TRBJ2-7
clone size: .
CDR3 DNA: TGCAGCGTTGGGACAGGAAGTTCGTACGAGCAGTACTTC
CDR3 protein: CSVGTGSSYEQYF

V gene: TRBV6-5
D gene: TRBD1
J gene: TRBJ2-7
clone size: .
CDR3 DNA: TGTGCCAGCAGTCCGACAGGGCTCTACGAGCAGTACTTC
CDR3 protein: CASSPTGLYEQYF

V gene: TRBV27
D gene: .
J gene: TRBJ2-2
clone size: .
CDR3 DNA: TGTGCCAGCAGTTTACTGTCTAGAACCGGGGAGCTGTTTTTT
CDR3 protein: CASSLLSRTGELFF

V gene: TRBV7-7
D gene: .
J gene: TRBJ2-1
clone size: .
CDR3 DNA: TGTGCCAGCAGCCCCGGGGGTGGGGACAATGAGCAGTTCTTC
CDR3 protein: CASSPGGGDNEQFF

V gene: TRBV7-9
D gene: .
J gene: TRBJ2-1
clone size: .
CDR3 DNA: TGTGCCAGCAGCTTAGGCAGTCCTGAGCAGTTCTTC
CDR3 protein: CASSLGSPEQFF

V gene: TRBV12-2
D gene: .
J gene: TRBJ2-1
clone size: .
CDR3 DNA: TGTGCAAGTCGCTTTACACGATACAATGAGCAGTTCTTC
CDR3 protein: CASRFTRYNEQFF

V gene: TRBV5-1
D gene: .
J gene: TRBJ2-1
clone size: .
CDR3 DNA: TGCGCCAGCAGCTTGGTTCAGAATGAGCAGTTCTTC
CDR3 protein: CASSLVQNEQFF

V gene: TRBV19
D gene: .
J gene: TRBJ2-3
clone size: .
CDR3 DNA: TGTGCCAGTAGTAGCGCACCCCGTGGTACGCAGTATTTT
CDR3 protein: CASSSAPRGTQYF

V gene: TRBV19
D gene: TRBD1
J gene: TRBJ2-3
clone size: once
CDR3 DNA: TGTGCCAGTATGGGACAGGGGCTGGATACGCAGTATTTT
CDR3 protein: CASMGQGLDTQYF

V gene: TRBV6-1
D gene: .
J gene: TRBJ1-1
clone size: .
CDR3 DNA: TGTGCCAGCACGACCCTAGGCACTGAAGCTTTCTTT
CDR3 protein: CASTTLGTEAFF

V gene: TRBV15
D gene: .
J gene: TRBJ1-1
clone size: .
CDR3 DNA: TGTGCCACCAGTTCCCGGGGATGGACTGAAGCTTTCTTT
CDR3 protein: CATSSRGWTEAFF

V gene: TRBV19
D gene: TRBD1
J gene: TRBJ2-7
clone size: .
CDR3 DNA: TGTGCCAGTAGTATAGAGACAGGGGTATCCTACGAGCAGTACTTC
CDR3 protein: CASSIETGVSYEQYF

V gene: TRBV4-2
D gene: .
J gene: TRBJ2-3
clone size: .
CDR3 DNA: TGTGCCAGCAGCCAAGCCCTACTCACAGATACGCAGTATTTT
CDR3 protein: CASSQALLTDTQYF

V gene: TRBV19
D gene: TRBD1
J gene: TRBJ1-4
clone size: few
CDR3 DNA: TGTGCCAGTAGTGTCTCCCCTGACAGGGGGCATTTCGGATCTAATGAAAAACTGTTTTTT
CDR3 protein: CASSVSPDRGHFGSNEKLFF

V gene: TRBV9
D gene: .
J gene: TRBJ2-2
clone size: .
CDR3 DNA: TGTGCCAGCAGCCCACGTCCCGACTACCCCCTTTCCCTTACGAACACCGGGGAGCTGTTTTTT
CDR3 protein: CASSPRPDYPLSLTNTGELFF

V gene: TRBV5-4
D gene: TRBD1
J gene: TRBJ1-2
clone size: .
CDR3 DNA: TGTGCCAGCAGCTTCGGGCAGGGGGCCAATGGCTACACCTTC
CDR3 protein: CASSFGQGANGYTF

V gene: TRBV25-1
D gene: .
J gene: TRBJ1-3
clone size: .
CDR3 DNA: TGTGCCAGCAGTCCCTGGGAGGTTTCCTCTGGAAACACCATATATTTT
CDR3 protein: CASSPWEVSSGNTIYF

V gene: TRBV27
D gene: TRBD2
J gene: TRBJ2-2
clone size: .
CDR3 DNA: TGTGCCAGCAGTAGAGGCCCCGGGAGGATCGCCGGGGAGCTGTTTTTT
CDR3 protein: CASSRGPGRIAGELFF

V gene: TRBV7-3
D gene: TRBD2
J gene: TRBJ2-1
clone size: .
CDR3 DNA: TGTGCCAGCAGCTCAGCGGGGGGCTCCTACAATGAGCAGTTCTTC
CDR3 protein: CASSSAGGSYNEQFF

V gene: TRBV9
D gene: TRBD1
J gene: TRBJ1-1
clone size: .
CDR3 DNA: TGTGCCAGCAGCGCCCCGGGACAGGGGGCGTGGGGCACTGAAGCTTTCTTT
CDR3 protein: CASSAPGQGAWGTEAFF

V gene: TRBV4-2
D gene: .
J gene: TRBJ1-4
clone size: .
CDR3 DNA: TGTGCCAGCAGTCAAAAGCCGGGACTGAAGAATGAAAAACTGTTTTTT
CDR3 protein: CASSQKPGLKNEKLFF

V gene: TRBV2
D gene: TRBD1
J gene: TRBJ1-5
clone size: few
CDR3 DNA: TGTGCCAGCGAGGGACAGCCCAGCATCAATCAGCCCCAGCATTTT
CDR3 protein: CASEGQPSINQPQHF

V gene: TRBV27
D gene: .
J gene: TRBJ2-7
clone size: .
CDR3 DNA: TGTGCCAGCAGTTTATCGGCACAGAACTACGAGCAGTACTTC
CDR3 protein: CASSLSAQNYEQYF

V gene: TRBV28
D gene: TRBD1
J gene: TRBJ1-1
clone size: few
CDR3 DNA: TGTGCCAGCAGTTTGACAGGGCTGAACACTGAAGCTTTCTTT
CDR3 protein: CASSLTGLNTEAFF

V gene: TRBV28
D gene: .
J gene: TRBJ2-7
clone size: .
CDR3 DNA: TGTGCCAGCAGTTTGTCAAGCCATTTCTACGAGCAGTACTTC
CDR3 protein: CASSLSSHFYEQYF

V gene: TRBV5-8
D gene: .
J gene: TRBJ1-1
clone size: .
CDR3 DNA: TGTGCCAGCAGCTTGGCCGTGAACACTGAAGCTTTCTTT
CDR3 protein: CASSLAVNTEAFF

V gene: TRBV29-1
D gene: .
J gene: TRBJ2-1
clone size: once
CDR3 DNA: TGCAGCGTGGTAGGCACAGGGAACTCCTACAATGAGCAGTTCTTC
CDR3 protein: CSVVGTGNSYNEQFF

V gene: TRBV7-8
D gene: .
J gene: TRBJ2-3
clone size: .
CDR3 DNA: TGTGCCAGCAGCCCGTCAGGAGATACGCAGTATTTT
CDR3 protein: CASSPSGDTQYF

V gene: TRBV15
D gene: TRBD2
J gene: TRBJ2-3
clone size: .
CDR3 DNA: TGTGCCACCAGCTCTGGGGCTAGCGGGGGATATACGCAGTATTTT
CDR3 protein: CATSSGASGGYTQYF

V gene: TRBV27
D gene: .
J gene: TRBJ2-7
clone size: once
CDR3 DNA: TGTGCCAGCAGTTTTTTAACTCTAGCCGACGAGCAGTACTTC
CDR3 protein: CASSFLTLADEQYF

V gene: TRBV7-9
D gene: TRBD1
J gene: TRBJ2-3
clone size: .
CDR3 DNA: TGTGCCAGCAGACGACAGGGCGACGAGCAGTATTTT
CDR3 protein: CASRRQGDEQYF